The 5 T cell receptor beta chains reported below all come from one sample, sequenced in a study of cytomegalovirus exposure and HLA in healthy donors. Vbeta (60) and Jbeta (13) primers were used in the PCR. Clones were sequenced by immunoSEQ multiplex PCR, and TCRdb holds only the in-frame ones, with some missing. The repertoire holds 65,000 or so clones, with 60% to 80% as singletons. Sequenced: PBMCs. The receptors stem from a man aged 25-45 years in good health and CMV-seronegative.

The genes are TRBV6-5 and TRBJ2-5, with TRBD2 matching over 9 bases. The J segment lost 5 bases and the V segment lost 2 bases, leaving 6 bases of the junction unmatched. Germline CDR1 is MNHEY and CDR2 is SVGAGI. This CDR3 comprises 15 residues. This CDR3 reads CASSYGTSRSETQYF. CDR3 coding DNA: TGTGCCAGCAGTTACGGGACTAGCAGGAGCGAGACCCAGTACTTC.

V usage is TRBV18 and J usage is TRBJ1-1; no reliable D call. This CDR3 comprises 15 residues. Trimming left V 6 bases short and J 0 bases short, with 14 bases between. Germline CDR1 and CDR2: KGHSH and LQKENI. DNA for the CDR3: TGTGCCAGCTCCCCAAATTCTGCGATGAACACTGAAGCTTTCTTT. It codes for CASSPNSAMNTEAFF.

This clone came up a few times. The CDR3 sequence is CASSLTIGAVRGVSSYEQYF. The CDR3 DNA follows: TGTGCCAGCAGCTTAACGATAGGCGCGGTTCGGGGGGTAAGCTCCTACGAGCAGTACTTC. The chain recombines TRBV7-3 with TRBJ2-7; 7 nucleotides align to TRBD2. V shed 0 bases, J shed 0 bases, and the junction held 17 bases outside the gene matches. This CDR3 spans 20 amino acids. Looked up from germline, CDR1 is SGHTA and CDR2 is FQGTGA.

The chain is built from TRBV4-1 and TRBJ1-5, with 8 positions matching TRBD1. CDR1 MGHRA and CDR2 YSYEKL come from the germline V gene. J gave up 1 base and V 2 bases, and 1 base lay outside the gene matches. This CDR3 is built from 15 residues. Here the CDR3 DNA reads TGCGCCAGCAGCCAACGGACAGGGAGCAATCAGCCCCAGCATTTT. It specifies CASSQRTGSNQPQHF.

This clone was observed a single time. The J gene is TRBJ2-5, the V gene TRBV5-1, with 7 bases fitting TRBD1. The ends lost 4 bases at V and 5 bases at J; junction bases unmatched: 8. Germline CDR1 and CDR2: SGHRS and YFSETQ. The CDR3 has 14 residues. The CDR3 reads CASSRSGGRETQYF. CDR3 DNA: TGCGCCAGCAGCCGGTCAGGGGGTCGGGAGACCCAGTACTTC.